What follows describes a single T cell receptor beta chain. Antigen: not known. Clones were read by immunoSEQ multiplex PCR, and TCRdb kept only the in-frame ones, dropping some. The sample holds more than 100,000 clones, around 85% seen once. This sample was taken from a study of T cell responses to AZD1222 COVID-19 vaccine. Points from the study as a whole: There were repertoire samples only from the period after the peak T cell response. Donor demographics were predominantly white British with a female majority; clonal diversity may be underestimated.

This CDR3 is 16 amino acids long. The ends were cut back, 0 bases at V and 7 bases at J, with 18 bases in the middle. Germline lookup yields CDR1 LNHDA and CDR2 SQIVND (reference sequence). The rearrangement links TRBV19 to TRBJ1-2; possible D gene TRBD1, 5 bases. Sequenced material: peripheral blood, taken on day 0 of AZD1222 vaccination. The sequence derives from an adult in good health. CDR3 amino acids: CASSIDWAGSSGGYTF. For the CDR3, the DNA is TGTGCCAGTAGTATAGATTGGGCAGGGTCGAGTGGTGGCTACACCTTC.